This entry concerns a single T cell receptor (beta chain). Its specificity is not known. With the Oncomine TCR Beta short-read assay, DNA from cultured CD4+ T cells was sequenced. TCRdb re-called the PCR reads through MiXCR, storing one row per CDR3 protein. The sample lists approximately 17,000 distinct CDR3 sequences, roughly 60% occurring once. Treatment denoted: approximately 11-day PBMC culture with coronavirus spike peptide pools or control peptides (ViraFEST assay). This specimen comes from a study of vaccination and CD4 T cells after COVID-19. Germline CDR1 and CDR2: SGHNT and YYREEE (reference sequence). Trimming stripped 4 bases from V and 6 bases from J, with 17 bases between. The CDR3 length is 14 residues.

The material was CD4+ T cells from blood, cultured in vitro, obtained before SARS-CoV-2 vaccination. The J gene is TRBJ2-7, the V gene TRBV5-4, with D unclear. The TCR originated in a human donor who had recovered from COVID-19. CDR3 sequence reads: CASSGPLGSLEQYF. In DNA, the CDR3 is TGTGCCAGCAGCGGACCTCTTGGAAGCCTCGAGCAGTACTTC.